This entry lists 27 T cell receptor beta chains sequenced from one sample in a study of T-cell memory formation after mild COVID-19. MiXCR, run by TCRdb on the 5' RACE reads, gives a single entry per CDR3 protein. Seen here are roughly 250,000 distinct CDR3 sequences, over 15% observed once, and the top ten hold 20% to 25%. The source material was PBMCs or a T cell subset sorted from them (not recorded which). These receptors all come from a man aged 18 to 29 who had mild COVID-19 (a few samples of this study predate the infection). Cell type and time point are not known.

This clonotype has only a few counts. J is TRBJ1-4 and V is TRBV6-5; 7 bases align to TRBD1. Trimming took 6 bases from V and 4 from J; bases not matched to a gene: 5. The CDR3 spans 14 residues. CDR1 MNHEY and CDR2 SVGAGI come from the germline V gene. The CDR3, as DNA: TGTGCCAGCAGCAGGACAGGCGTTAATGAAAAACTGTTTTTT. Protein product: CASSRTGVNEKLFF.

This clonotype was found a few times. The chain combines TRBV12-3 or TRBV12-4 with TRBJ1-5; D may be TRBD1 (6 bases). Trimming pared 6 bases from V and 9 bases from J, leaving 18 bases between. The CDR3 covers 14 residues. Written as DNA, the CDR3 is TGTGCCAGCAGCCCAGCGCTGCCAGGGGCGCCCCAGCATTTT. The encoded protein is CASSPALPGAPQHF.

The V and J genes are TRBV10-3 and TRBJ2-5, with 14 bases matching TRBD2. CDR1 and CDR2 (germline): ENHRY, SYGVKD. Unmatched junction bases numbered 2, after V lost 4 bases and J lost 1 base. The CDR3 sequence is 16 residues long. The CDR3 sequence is CAISGGLAGAQETQYF. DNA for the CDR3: TGTGCCATCAGTGGGGGACTAGCGGGGGCCCAAGAGACCCAGTACTTC.

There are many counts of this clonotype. The DNA of the CDR3 is TGCGCCAGCAGCTTGGGGGGGCACGAGCAGTACTTC. This codes for CASSLGGHEQYF. V usage is TRBV5-1 and J usage is TRBJ2-7, with a possible D match to TRBD1 (6 bases). The CDR3 has 12 residues. Germline-derived CDR1 and CDR2 are SGHRS and YFSETQ. The germline V and J ends were trimmed by 0 bases and 5 bases, with 6 bases remaining between them.

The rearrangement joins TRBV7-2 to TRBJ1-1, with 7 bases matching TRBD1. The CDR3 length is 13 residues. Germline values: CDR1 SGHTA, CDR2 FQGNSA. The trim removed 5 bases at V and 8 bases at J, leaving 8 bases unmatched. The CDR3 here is CASSPRQGTEAFF. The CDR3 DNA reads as TGTGCCAGCAGCCCCCGACAGGGAACGGAAGCTTTCTTT.

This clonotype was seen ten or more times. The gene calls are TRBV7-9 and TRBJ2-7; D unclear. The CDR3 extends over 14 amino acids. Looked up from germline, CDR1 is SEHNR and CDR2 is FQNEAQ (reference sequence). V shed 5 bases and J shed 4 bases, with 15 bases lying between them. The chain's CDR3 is CASSRNWESYEQYF. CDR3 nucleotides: TGTGCCAGCAGCCGAAACTGGGAATCGTACGAGCAGTACTTC.

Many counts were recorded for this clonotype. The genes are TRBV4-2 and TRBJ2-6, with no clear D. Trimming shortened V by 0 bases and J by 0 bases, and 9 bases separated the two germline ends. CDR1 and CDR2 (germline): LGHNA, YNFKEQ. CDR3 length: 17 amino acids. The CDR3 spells CASSQDLSSSGANVLTF. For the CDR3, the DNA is TGTGCCAGCAGCCAAGATCTTTCCAGCTCTGGGGCCAACGTCCTGACTTTC.

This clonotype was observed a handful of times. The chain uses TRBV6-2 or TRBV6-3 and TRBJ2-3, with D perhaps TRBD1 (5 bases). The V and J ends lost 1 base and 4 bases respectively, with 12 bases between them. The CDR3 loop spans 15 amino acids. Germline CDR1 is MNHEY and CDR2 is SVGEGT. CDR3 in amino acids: CASSYYRWIADTQYF. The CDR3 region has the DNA TGTGCCAGCAGTTACTACAGGTGGATCGCAGATACGCAGTATTTT.

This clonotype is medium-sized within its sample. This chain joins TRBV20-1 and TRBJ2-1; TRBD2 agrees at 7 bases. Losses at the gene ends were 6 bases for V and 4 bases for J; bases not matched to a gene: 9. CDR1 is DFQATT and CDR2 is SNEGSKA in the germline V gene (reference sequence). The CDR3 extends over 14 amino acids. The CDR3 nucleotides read TGCAGTGCCAAGAACTCGGGGGGATACAATGAGCAGTTCTTC. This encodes CSAKNSGGYNEQFF.

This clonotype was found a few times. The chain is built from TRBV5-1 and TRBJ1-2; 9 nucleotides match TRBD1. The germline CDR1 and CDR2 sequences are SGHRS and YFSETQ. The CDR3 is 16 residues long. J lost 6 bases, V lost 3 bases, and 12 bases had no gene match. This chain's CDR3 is CASSYAGTGKGHGYTF. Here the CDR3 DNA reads TGCGCCAGCAGCTACGCCGGGACAGGGAAGGGGCATGGCTACACCTTC. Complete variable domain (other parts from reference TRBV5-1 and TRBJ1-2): KAGVTQTPRYLIKTRGQQVTLSCSPISGHRSVSWYQQTPGQGLQFLFEYFSETQRNKGNFPGRFSGRQFSNSRSEMNVSTLELGDSALYLCASSYAGTGKGHGYTFGSGTRLTVV.

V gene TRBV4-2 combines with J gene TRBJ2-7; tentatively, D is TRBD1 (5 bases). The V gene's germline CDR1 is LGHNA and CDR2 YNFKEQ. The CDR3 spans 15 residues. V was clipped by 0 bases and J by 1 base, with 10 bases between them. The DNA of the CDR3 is TGTGCCAGCAGCCAAGATTGGGGCGGTTCCTACGAGCAGTACGTC. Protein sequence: CASSQDWGGSYEQYV.

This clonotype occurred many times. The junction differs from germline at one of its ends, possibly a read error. The CDR3 nucleotides read TGTGCCAGCAGCTTCGGGGGGCCCACAGATACGCAGTATTTT. Its protein is CASSFGGPTDTQYF. The chain employs TRBV5-1 and TRBJ2-3; D is possibly TRBD2 (7 bases). CDR3 length: 14 residues. Germline V CDR1 and CDR2: SGHRS, YFSETQ.

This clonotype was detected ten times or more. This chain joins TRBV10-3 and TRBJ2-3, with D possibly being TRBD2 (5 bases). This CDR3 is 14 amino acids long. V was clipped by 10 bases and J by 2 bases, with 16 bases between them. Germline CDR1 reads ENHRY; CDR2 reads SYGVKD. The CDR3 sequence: CATLGEPSTDTQYF. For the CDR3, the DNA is TGTGCCACCCTCGGGGAGCCCTCCACAGATACGCAGTATTTT.

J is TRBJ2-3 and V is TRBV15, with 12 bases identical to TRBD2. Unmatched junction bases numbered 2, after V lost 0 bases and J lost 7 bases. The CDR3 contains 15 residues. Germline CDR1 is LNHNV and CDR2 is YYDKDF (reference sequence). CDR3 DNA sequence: TGTGCCACCAGCAGAGAAACTAGCGGGGGGTATACGCAGTATTTT. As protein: CATSRETSGGYTQYF.

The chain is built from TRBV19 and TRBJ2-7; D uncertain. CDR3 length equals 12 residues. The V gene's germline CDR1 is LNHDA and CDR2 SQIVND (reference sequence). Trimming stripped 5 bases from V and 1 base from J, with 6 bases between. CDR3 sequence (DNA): TGTGCCAGTAGTTCCGGTTCCTACGAGCAGTACTTC. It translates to CASSSGSYEQYF.

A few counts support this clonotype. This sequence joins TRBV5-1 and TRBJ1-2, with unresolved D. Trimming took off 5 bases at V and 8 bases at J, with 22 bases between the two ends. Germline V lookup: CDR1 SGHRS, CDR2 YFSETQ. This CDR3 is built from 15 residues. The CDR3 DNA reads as TGCGCCAGCAGGACGGAGGTTTCGACACCGCGGGGCTACACCTTC. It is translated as CASRTEVSTPRGYTF.

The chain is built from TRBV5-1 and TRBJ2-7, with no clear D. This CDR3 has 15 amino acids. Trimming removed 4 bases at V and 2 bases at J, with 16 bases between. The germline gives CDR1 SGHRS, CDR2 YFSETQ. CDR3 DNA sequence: TGCGCCAGCAGCCGGTTGGGATCGGGTCCCTACGAGCAGTACTTC. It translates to CASSRLGSGPYEQYF.

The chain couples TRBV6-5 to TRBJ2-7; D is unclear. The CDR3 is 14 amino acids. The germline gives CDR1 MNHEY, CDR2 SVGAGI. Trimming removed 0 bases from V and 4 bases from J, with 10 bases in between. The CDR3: CASSYSTRVYEQYF. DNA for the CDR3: TGTGCCAGCAGTTACTCGACAAGAGTGTACGAGCAGTACTTC.

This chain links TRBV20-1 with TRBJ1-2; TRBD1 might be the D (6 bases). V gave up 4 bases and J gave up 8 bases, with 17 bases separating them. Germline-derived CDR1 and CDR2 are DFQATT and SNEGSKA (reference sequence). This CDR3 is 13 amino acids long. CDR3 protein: CSAKMDSPSGYTF. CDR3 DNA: TGCAGTGCTAAGATGGACAGTCCCTCCGGCTACACCTTC.

The CDR3 sequence: CASSSNRGDTQYF. CDR3 coding DNA: TGTGCCAGCAGCTCAAACCGGGGAGATACGCAGTATTTT. The chain carries TRBV7-2 and TRBJ2-3; a possible D gene is TRBD2 (5 bases). Between the trimmed V and J ends, which lost 4 bases and 5 bases, there was a span of 10 bases. Germline V gene sequence: CDR1 SGHTA, CDR2 FQGNSA. There are 13 residues in the CDR3.

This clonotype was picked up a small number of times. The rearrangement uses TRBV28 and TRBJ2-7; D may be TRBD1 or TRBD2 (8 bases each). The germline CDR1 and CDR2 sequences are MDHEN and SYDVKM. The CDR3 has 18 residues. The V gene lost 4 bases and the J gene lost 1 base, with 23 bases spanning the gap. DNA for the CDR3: TGTGCCAGCAGTTCCACCCCCGGGGGGGGGACAGGATCCTACGAGCAGTACGTC. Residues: CASSSTPGGGTGSYEQYV.

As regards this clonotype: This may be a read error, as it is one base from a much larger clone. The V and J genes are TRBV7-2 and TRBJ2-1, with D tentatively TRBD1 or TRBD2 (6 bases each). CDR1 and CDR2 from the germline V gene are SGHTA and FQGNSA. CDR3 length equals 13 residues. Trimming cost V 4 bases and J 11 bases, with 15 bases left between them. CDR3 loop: CASSSTPGAQQFF. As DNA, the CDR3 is TGTGCCAGCAGCTCCACACCGGGGGCCCAGCAGTTCTTC.

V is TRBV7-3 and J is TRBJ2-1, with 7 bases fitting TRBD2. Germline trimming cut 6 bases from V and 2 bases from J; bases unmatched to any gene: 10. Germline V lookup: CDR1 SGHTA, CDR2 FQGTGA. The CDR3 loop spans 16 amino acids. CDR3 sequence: CASRKTGLLTYNEQFF. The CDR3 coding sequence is TGTGCCAGCAGGAAGACGGGACTACTTACCTACAATGAGCAGTTCTTC.

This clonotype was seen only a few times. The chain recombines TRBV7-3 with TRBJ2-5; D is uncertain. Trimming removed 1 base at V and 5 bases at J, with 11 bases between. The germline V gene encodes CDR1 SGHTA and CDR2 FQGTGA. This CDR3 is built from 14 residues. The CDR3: CASSLSRSSETQYF. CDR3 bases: TGTGCCAGCAGCTTAAGTAGATCGTCCGAGACCCAGTACTTC.

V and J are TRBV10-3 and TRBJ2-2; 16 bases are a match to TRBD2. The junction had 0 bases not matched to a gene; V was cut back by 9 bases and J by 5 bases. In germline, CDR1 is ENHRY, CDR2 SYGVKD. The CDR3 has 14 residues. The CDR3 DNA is TGTGCCATGGGACTAGCGGGGGGGACCGGGGAGCTGTTTTTT. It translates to CAMGLAGGTGELFF.

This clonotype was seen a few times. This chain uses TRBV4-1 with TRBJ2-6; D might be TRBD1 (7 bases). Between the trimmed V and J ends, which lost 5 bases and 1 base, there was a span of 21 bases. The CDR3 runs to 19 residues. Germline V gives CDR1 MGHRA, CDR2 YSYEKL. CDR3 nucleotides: TGCGCCAGCAGCGGAGGGGTGATACAGGGGACATCTGGGGCCAACGTCCTGACTTTC. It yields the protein CASSGGVIQGTSGANVLTF.

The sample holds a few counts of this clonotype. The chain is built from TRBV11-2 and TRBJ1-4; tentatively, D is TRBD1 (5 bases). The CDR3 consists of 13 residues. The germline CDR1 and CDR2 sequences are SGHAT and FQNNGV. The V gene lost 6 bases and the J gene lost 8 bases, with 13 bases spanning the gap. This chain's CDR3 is CASRSGTREKLFF. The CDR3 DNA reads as TGTGCCAGCAGGTCCGGGACCCGGGAAAAACTGTTTTTT.